A selection of T cell receptor beta chains follows, all from one sample in a study of shared clonotypes between healthy human individuals. TCRdb keeps only in-frame clones here, not all; method: immunoSEQ multiplex PCR. The sample lists some 690,000 clones, roughly 87% seen once, with around a third in the top ten. Sequenced input: memory CD8+ T cells from PBMCs. These TCRs come from a man between 18 and 35 years old in good health. Some clones in this sample may be carry-over from other donors' samples. The CDR3 runs from the conserved cysteine through the conserved F or W. Each record gives: V gene, clone size, J gene, D gene, CDR3 protein, CDR3 DNA. The D gene is left open where the match is weak. Expanded clones get a size class; other rows say once, few or many, or leave the size out.

v_gene: TRBV7-9; abundance: few; j_gene: TRBJ1-3; d_gene: .; CDR3aa: CASSPTGSFGNTIYF; CDR3nt: TGTGCCAGCAGCCCGACAGGCTCTTTTGGAAACACCATATATTTT
v_gene: TRBV21-1; abundance: .; j_gene: TRBJ2-4; d_gene: .; CDR3aa: CASSRVEEDRWEIAKNIQYF; CDR3nt: TGTGCCAGCAGCAGAGTTGAGGAGGACAGGTGGGAGATAGCCAAAAACATTCAGTACTTC
v_gene: TRBV11-2; abundance: once; j_gene: TRBJ2-1; d_gene: TRBD1; CDR3aa: CASSTRTGSYNEQFF; CDR3nt: TGTGCCAGCAGCACCCGGACAGGGAGCTACAATGAGCAGTTCTTC
v_gene: TRBV11-2; abundance: .; j_gene: TRBJ1-5; d_gene: .; CDR3aa: CASSFGRLGPQHF; CDR3nt: TGTGCCAGCAGCTTTGGCAGACTGGGGCCCCAGCATTTT
v_gene: TRBV27; abundance: .; j_gene: TRBJ2-7; d_gene: TRBD1; CDR3aa: CASSPGQGAYEQYF; CDR3nt: TGTGCCAGCAGTCCCGGACAGGGGGCCTACGAGCAGTACTTC
v_gene: TRBV7-9; abundance: .; j_gene: TRBJ2-7; d_gene: .; CDR3aa: CASSSRDLPISYEQYF; CDR3nt: TGTGCCAGCAGCTCTCGGGATTTACCCATCTCCTACGAGCAGTACTTC
v_gene: TRBV27; abundance: .; j_gene: TRBJ1-1; d_gene: .; CDR3aa: CASRRDGSAAFF; CDR3nt: TGTGCCAGCAGACGGGACGGCTCAGCAGCTTTCTTT
v_gene: TRBV6-5; abundance: .; j_gene: TRBJ1-1; d_gene: .; CDR3aa: CASTGGGDTEAFF; CDR3nt: TGTGCCAGCACGGGGGGAGGGGACACTGAAGCTTTCTTT
v_gene: TRBV2; abundance: .; j_gene: TRBJ2-6; d_gene: .; CDR3aa: CASSPLEGVANVLTF; CDR3nt: TGTGCCAGCAGCCCATTAGAGGGGGTAGCCAACGTCCTGACTTTC
v_gene: TRBV6-1; abundance: .; j_gene: TRBJ1-2; d_gene: .; CDR3aa: CASSLGGAGRGYTF; CDR3nt: TGTGCCAGCAGCCTCGGGGGGGCGGGTAGAGGCTACACCTTC
v_gene: TRBV30; abundance: .; j_gene: TRBJ2-2; d_gene: .; CDR3aa: CAWIGQPPNTGELFF; CDR3nt: TGTGCCTGGATAGGTCAACCCCCGAACACCGGGGAGCTGTTTTTT
v_gene: TRBV4-1; abundance: .; j_gene: TRBJ1-1; d_gene: .; CDR3aa: CASSQGEKFMNTEAFF; CDR3nt: TGCGCCAGCAGCCAAGGGGAGAAATTCATGAACACTGAAGCTTTCTTT
v_gene: TRBV5-1; abundance: .; j_gene: TRBJ2-3; d_gene: TRBD2; CDR3aa: CASSSGLAGGGADTQYF; CDR3nt: TGCGCCAGCAGCTCTGGACTAGCGGGAGGGGGTGCAGATACGCAGTATTTT
v_gene: TRBV5-1; abundance: .; j_gene: TRBJ1-1; d_gene: TRBD1; CDR3aa: CASSSWDRPNTEAFF; CDR3nt: TGCGCCAGCAGCTCCTGGGACAGACCGAACACTGAAGCTTTCTTT
v_gene: TRBV13; abundance: .; j_gene: TRBJ2-1; d_gene: .; CDR3aa: CASSAGSSYNEQFF; CDR3nt: TGTGCCAGCAGTGCAGGGAGCTCCTACAATGAGCAGTTCTTC
v_gene: TRBV7-7; abundance: .; j_gene: TRBJ2-2; d_gene: .; CDR3aa: CASSPGPTNTGELFF; CDR3nt: TGTGCCAGCAGTCCGGGACCCACAAACACCGGGGAGCTGTTTTTT
v_gene: TRBV4-1; abundance: once; j_gene: TRBJ2-3; d_gene: .; CDR3aa: CASSQVGSADTQYF; CDR3nt: TGCGCCAGCAGCCAAGTGGGGTCCGCAGATACGCAGTATTTT
v_gene: TRBV15; abundance: once; j_gene: TRBJ1-3; d_gene: .; CDR3aa: CATSPGGAYSGNTIYF; CDR3nt: TGTGCCACCAGCCCCGGCGGGGCCTACTCTGGAAACACCATATATTTT
v_gene: TRBV27; abundance: .; j_gene: TRBJ2-6; d_gene: .; CDR3aa: CASSLLGITGANVLTF; CDR3nt: TGTGCCAGCAGTTTATTAGGGATCACCGGGGCCAACGTCCTGACTTTC
v_gene: TRBV29-1; abundance: few; j_gene: TRBJ1-1; d_gene: .; CDR3aa: CSVIRNTEAFF; CDR3nt: TGCAGCGTTATAAGGAACACTGAAGCTTTCTTT
v_gene: TRBV19; abundance: .; j_gene: TRBJ2-7; d_gene: TRBD2; CDR3aa: CASSFASGSYEQYF; CDR3nt: TGTGCCAGTAGTTTCGCTAGCGGCTCCTACGAGCAGTACTTC
v_gene: TRBV7-9; abundance: .; j_gene: TRBJ2-7; d_gene: TRBD2; CDR3aa: CASSLTSGSSYEQYF; CDR3nt: TGTGCCAGCAGCTTGACTAGCGGGAGCTCCTACGAGCAGTACTTC
v_gene: TRBV28; abundance: .; j_gene: TRBJ2-4; d_gene: .; CDR3aa: CASSLTGGPTDIQYF; CDR3nt: TGTGCCAGCAGTCTTACCGGAGGGCCTACAGACATTCAGTACTTC
v_gene: TRBV6-1; abundance: .; j_gene: TRBJ2-7; d_gene: .; CDR3aa: CASSGFTGGAFYEQYF; CDR3nt: TGTGCCAGCAGTGGCTTTACAGGGGGGGCGTTCTACGAGCAGTACTTC
v_gene: TRBV29-1; abundance: few; j_gene: TRBJ1-1; d_gene: .; CDR3aa: CSVRNLGPEAFF; CDR3nt: TGCAGCGTGCGCAACCTCGGCCCTGAAGCTTTCTTT
v_gene: TRBV7-8; abundance: .; j_gene: TRBJ2-7; d_gene: .; CDR3aa: CASSPGRSSSYEQYF; CDR3nt: TGTGCCAGCAGCCCCGGGCGGTCCAGCTCCTACGAGCAGTACTTC
v_gene: TRBV7-9; abundance: few; j_gene: TRBJ2-7; d_gene: .; CDR3aa: CASTRSPAGSLQDEQYF; CDR3nt: TGTGCCAGCACCCGGTCCCCCGCGGGGTCCCTCCAGGACGAGCAGTACTTC
v_gene: TRBV28; abundance: .; j_gene: TRBJ2-7; d_gene: TRBD2; CDR3aa: CASSLSRTSGSEQYF; CDR3nt: TGTGCCAGCAGTTTATCTCGGACTAGCGGGAGCGAGCAGTACTTC
v_gene: TRBV27; abundance: .; j_gene: TRBJ1-6; d_gene: .; CDR3aa: CASSLWIYNSPLHF; CDR3nt: TGTGCCAGCAGTTTATGGATCTATAATTCACCCCTCCACTTT
v_gene: TRBV30; abundance: .; j_gene: TRBJ1-5; d_gene: .; CDR3aa: CAWSHDSNNQPQHF; CDR3nt: TGTGCCTGGAGCCATGACAGCAACAATCAGCCCCAGCATTTT
v_gene: TRBV19; abundance: once; j_gene: TRBJ2-1; d_gene: TRBD1; CDR3aa: CASSRQGNRDNEQFF; CDR3nt: TGTGCCAGTAGTCGACAGGGGAATAGGGACAATGAGCAGTTCTTC
v_gene: TRBV7-9; abundance: .; j_gene: TRBJ1-2; d_gene: .; CDR3aa: CASTDSSGGGYGYTF; CDR3nt: TGTGCCAGCACTGACTCAAGCGGGGGCGGCTATGGCTACACCTTC
v_gene: TRBV29-1; abundance: .; j_gene: TRBJ2-7; d_gene: .; CDR3aa: CSVVSGKTYEQYF; CDR3nt: TGCAGCGTTGTTTCTGGGAAAACCTACGAGCAGTACTTC
v_gene: TRBV7-8; abundance: .; j_gene: TRBJ2-6; d_gene: .; CDR3aa: CASSLVGSVGANVLTF; CDR3nt: TGTGCCAGCAGCTTAGTCGGGTCGGTTGGGGCCAACGTCCTGACTTTC
v_gene: TRBV5-6; abundance: .; j_gene: TRBJ2-7; d_gene: TRBD2; CDR3aa: CASSLAGGARDEQYF; CDR3nt: TGTGCCAGCAGCTTGGCGGGAGGGGCTCGCGACGAGCAGTACTTC
v_gene: TRBV15; abundance: once; j_gene: TRBJ1-2; d_gene: .; CDR3aa: CATSRRTGNYGYTF; CDR3nt: TGTGCCACCAGCAGGAGGACGGGGAACTATGGCTACACCTTC
v_gene: TRBV27; abundance: .; j_gene: TRBJ2-1; d_gene: .; CDR3aa: CASSLVGTISSYNEQFF; CDR3nt: TGTGCCAGCAGTTTAGTTGGGACCATAAGCTCCTACAATGAGCAGTTCTTC
v_gene: TRBV4-3; abundance: .; j_gene: TRBJ1-3; d_gene: .; CDR3aa: CASSQETGNTIYF; CDR3nt: TGCGCCAGCAGCCAAGAGACCGGAAACACCATATATTTT
v_gene: TRBV7-9; abundance: .; j_gene: TRBJ2-7; d_gene: .; CDR3aa: CASSLALIREQYF; CDR3nt: TGTGCCAGCAGCTTAGCGCTAATCCGGGAGCAGTACTTC
v_gene: TRBV4-1; abundance: .; j_gene: TRBJ1-5; d_gene: .; CDR3aa: CASSQYFGSNQPQHF; CDR3nt: TGCGCCAGCAGCCAATATTTCGGTAGCAATCAGCCCCAGCATTTT
v_gene: TRBV6-1; abundance: .; j_gene: TRBJ1-5; d_gene: .; CDR3aa: CASSELRRNQPQHF; CDR3nt: TGTGCCAGCAGTGAACTTAGGCGCAATCAGCCCCAGCATTTT
v_gene: TRBV5-6; abundance: .; j_gene: TRBJ1-1; d_gene: .; CDR3aa: CASSLTGRDEAFF; CDR3nt: TGTGCCAGCAGCTTGACAGGGAGGGATGAAGCTTTCTTT
v_gene: TRBV6-6; abundance: few; j_gene: TRBJ1-2; d_gene: .; CDR3aa: CASSYGLSDGYTF; CDR3nt: TGTGCCAGCAGTTACGGGCTCAGTGATGGCTACACCTTC